This is a list of T cell receptor beta chains from one sample in a study of blood T cell repertoires in COVID-19. Data came from immunoSEQ multiplex PCR; TCRdb stores just in-frame clones and leaves some out. Of just under 55,000 clones in the sample, less than 90% were seen once. The specimen sequenced was peripheral blood. These receptors were obtained from a woman aged 55-70 years with acute or convalescent COVID-19. Both conserved end residues are part of each CDR3.

TRBJ1-1,TRBV3-1/TRBV3-2,CASSERQGGTEAFF
TRBJ2-7,TRBV28,CASSNREWEQYF
TRBJ2-1,TRBV6-5,CASRAGGYNEQFF
TRBJ2-1,TRBV12-5,CASGRGVRGEQFF
TRBJ2-1,TRBV18,CASSPGNEQFF
TRBJ2-3,TRBV11-2,CASSLGGGLAGRDTQYF
TRBJ2-7,TRBV6-5,CASTAGGANEQYF
TRBJ1-6,TRBV4-1,CASSQEWELNSPLHF
TRBJ1-1,TRBV30,CAWSLGTGGVTEAFF
TRBJ1-5,TRBV10-3,CAIGRQDSDQPQHF
TRBJ2-7,TRBV5-8,CASSLLTGLEQYF
TRBJ1-1,TRBV9,CASSVEAGRNTEAFF
TRBJ1-3,TRBV30,CAWSVVGGSGNTIYF
TRBJ1-1,TRBV19,CASIVTGTSNTEAFF
TRBJ1-6,TRBV27,CASSLQGFSSPLHF
TRBJ1-2,TRBV12-3/TRBV12-4,CASSTGVYGYTF
TRBJ2-5,TRBV7-2,CASSPRGDRVGPETQYF
TRBJ1-4,TRBV24-1,CATSDGGTGNEKLFF
TRBJ2-3,TRBV7-7,CASSLGTSGGTDTQYF
TRBJ1-2,TRBV30,CAWSQLYGYTF
TRBJ1-5,TRBV7-2,CASSFDRVAQPQHF
TRBJ1-1,TRBV3-1/TRBV3-2,CASSRSQENTEAFF
TRBJ1-2,TRBV6-6,CASSSQGTLNYGYTF
TRBJ2-2,TRBV6-5,CASSPGTTQTRELFF
TRBJ2-7,TRBV6-5,CASRGGQSQFYEQYF
TRBJ1-5,TRBV7-2,CASSLEGQRGNQPQHF